The subject of this entry is one T cell receptor (beta chain). The data belong to a study of blood T cell repertoires in COVID-19. Study information: Acute and convalescent COVID-19 samples came from the United States, Italy and Spain. T cells, B-cell-depleted T cells, or PBMCs supplied cDNA or gDNA.

Germline V gene sequence: CDR1 MGHRA, CDR2 YSYEKL. Trimming removed 1 base from V and 5 bases from J; junction bases left unmatched: 10. The CDR3 covers 17 residues. As handled by the study authors: By means of reference gene primer amplification, nucleated cell counts were estimated. Only in-frame clones appear in the TCRdb table, and some are missing; sequencing was by immunoSEQ multiplex PCR. From that table come the V and J calls and clone size; the DNA was used to work out D and trimming. There are about 190,000 clones in the sample; 90% occur only once, and around 0.63% lies in the top ten. This chain connects TRBV4-1 to TRBJ2-7, with 11 positions matching TRBD2. The sequenced sample was peripheral blood. The TCR was taken from a man in his forties or fifties with acute or convalescent COVID-19. CDR3 sequence (DNA): TGCGCCAGCAGCCAAGGGATACTAGCGGGAGAATCGGACGAGCAGTACTTC. It is translated as CASSQGILAGESDEQYF.